This TCR beta chain came from a study of T cells in Graves' hyperthyroidism and ophthalmopathy. Study results and caveats: A model built on 13 V-J features separated ophthalmopathy from stable hyperthyroidism.

Turning to this clonotype: What it recognizes is unknown.

TCR beta CDR3 region amplification was performed from RNA transcripts. HTBI primers were employed in a first-round RT-PCR of the TCR CDR3. TCRdb reanalysed the multiplex PCR reads using MiXCR and keeps one entry per CDR3 protein. The profile covers around 600,000 distinct CDR3 sequences, with around 15% appearing a single time and roughly an eighth taken by the ten largest. V shed 8 bases and J 0 bases; nucleotides not matched to a gene: 9. The CDR3 is 16 amino acids. Germline assignment: CDR1 SEHNR and CDR2 FQNEAQ (reference sequence). Material: blood. This chain links TRBV7-9 with TRBJ2-2; 7 positions agree with TRBD2. The receptor's source is a woman between 45 and 65 years old with Graves' ophthalmopathy. CDR3: CASRGREVANTGELFF. The CDR3 nucleotides are TGTGCCAGCCGGGGACGGGAGGTCGCGAACACCGGGGAGCTGTTTTTT.